This TCR beta chain is drawn from a study of T cells after yellow fever vaccination. Study-wide context: Where fractions had low cell numbers, libraries were prepared from them with the SMART-Seq v4 Ultra Low Input RNA kit.

This CDR3 has 16 amino acids. Germline CDR1 reads SGHRS; CDR2 reads YFSETQ. V was clipped by 4 bases and J by 3 bases; unmatched bases: 8. Findings and caveats of the study: Detected again after the booster were most primary-vaccination clones, at roughly 95% CD4 and 70% to 90% CD8.

TCRdb processed the 5' RACE reads anew with MiXCR; each CDR3 protein has one entry. This sample has just under 600,000 distinct CDR3 sequences, with roughly 13% found just once. This clonotype was seen a few times. Its antigen is as yet unknown. This sequence originates from a man aged 25-45 years who received the YFV17D yellow fever vaccine. Material: PBMCs, obtained on the day of the yellow fever booster vaccination. The rearrangement joins TRBV5-1 to TRBJ2-2, with TRBD1 matching over 8 bases. The CDR3 sequence is CASSATGVGDTGELFF. CDR3 DNA sequence: TGCGCCAGCAGCGCGACAGGGGTAGGAGACACCGGGGAGCTGTTTTTT.